Below are 3 T cell receptor beta chains sequenced from a single sample in a study of T cell repertoires in cytomegalovirus infection. TCRdb used MiXCR to reprocess the reads, holding one entry per CDR3 protein. The sample yields approximately 470,000 distinct CDR3 sequences, about 44% seen once. These receptors lack a known antigen. The specimen was cultured PBMCs, collected from culture after CMV antigen stimulation. The receptors here all came from a human donor in good health (CMV status not recorded). Some clones in this sample may be carry-over from other donors' samples.

This clonotype was recorded a few times. CDR3 sequence reads: CASSLDGRGFSPGELFF. CDR3 nucleotides: TGTGCCAGCAGCTTAGACGGGAGGGGGTTTTCCCCCGGGGAGCTGTTTTTT. The rearrangement links TRBV7-6 to TRBJ2-2; 8 bases are shared with TRBD2. Per germline, CDR1 SGHVS and CDR2 FNYEAQ. V lost 1 base to trimming and J lost 6 bases; unmatched junction nucleotides: 10. This CDR3 region has 17 residues.

V and J are TRBV11-2 and TRBJ2-3; possibly TRBD1 for D (5 bases). Between the trimmed V and J ends, which lost 5 bases and 7 bases, there was a span of 16 bases. Per the germline V gene, CDR1 is SGHAT and CDR2 is FQNNGV. The CDR3 contains 14 residues. CDR3 in DNA: TGTGCCAGCAGCCCCGACAGCTATGGCAATACGCAGTATTTT. It specifies CASSPDSYGNTQYF. Supplemented by reference TRBV11-2 and TRBJ2-3, the full variable domain reads EAGVAQSPRYKIIEKRQSVAFWCNPISGHATLYWYQQILGQGPKLLIQFQNNGVVDDSQLPKDRFSAERLKGVDSTLKIQPAKLEDSAVYLCASSPDSYGNTQYFGPGTRLTVL.

J is TRBJ2-3 and V is TRBV2, with 10 nucleotides matching TRBD1. The trim removed 4 bases at V and 0 bases at J, leaving 7 bases unmatched. CDR1 and CDR2 (germline): SNHLY, FYNNEI. This CDR3 has 17 residues. In DNA form, the CDR3 reads TGTGCCAGCAGTGGCGACAGGGGGCATTCAAGCACAGATACGCAGTATTTT. This codes for CASSGDRGHSSTDTQYF. The full variable domain, rest sourced from reference TRBV2 and TRBJ2-3, is EPEVTQTPSHQVTQMGQEVILRCVPISNHLYFYWYRQILGQKVEFLVSFYNNEISEKSEIFDDQFSVERPDGSNFTLKIRSTKLEDSAMYFCASSGDRGHSSTDTQYFGPGTRLTVL.